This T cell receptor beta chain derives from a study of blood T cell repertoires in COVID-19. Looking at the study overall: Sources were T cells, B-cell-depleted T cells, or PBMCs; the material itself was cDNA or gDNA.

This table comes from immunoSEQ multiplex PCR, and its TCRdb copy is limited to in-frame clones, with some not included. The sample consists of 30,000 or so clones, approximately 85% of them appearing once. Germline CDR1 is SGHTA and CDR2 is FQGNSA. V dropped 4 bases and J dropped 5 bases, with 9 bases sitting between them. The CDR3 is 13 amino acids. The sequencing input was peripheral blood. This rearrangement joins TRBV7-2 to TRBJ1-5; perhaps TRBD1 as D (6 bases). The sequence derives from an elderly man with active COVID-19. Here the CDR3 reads CASSSYRDQPQHF. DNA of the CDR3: TGTGCCAGCAGCTCATACAGGGATCAGCCCCAGCATTTT.